One and the same sample provided the 26 T cell receptor beta chains below, sequenced in a study of shared clonotypes between healthy human individuals. Sequenced by immunoSEQ multiplex PCR; TCRdb stores in-frame clones only, minus some. The sample holds about 600,000 clones; approximately 97% are singletons and the top ten take around 0.058%. Sequenced: naive CD4+ T cells sorted from blood. The sample's subset: CD45RA+ positively selected. All receptors derive from a woman aged 30 to 39 in good health.

CDR3 DNA: TGTGCCAGCAGCCACTGGACAGGGGGAACCTTCTCTGGGGCCAACGTCCTGACTTTC. Translating it yields CASSHWTGGTFSGANVLTF. The chain couples TRBV7-9 to TRBJ2-6, with 10 bases that match TRBD1. Germline values: CDR1 SEHNR, CDR2 FQNEAQ (reference sequence). The CDR3 is 19 residues long. With V trimmed by 5 bases and J by 0 bases, 10 bases remained unmatched.

The chain is built from TRBV18 and TRBJ2-5; D uncertain. The CDR3 spans 14 residues. V was pared by 3 bases and J by 0 bases, with 8 bases between. Germline V gene lookup returns CDR1 KGHSH and CDR2 LQKENI. The CDR3 DNA follows: TGTGCCAGCTCACCCGGTGGGAACCAAGAGACCCAGTACTTC. It yields the protein CASSPGGNQETQYF.

The chain combines TRBV5-4 with TRBJ2-5; 8 bases are a match to TRBD1. CDR1 SGHNT and CDR2 YYREEE come from the germline V gene (reference sequence). The CDR3 spans 16 residues. The V gene end was trimmed by 4 bases and the J gene end by 3 bases; junction bases not matched to a gene: 11. The CDR3 coding sequence is TGTGCCAGCAGCCAGCAAATCGCAGGGGGCAAAGAGACCCAGTACTTC. As protein: CASSQQIAGGKETQYF. Full variable domain (outside the CDR3, taken from reference TRBV5-4 and TRBJ2-5): ETGVTQSPTHLIKTRGQQVTLRCSSQSGHNTVSWYQQALGQGPQFIFQYYREEENGRGNFPPRFSGLQFPNYSSELNVNALELDDSALYLCASSQQIAGGKETQYFGPGTRLLVL.

V gene TRBV19 combines with J gene TRBJ1-5; D is undetermined. Per the germline V gene, CDR1 is LNHDA and CDR2 is SQIVND (reference sequence). V was clipped by 3 bases and J by 6 bases, with 12 bases between them. CDR3 length: 14 amino acids. The CDR3 sequence: CASSISADTQPQHF. The DNA for the CDR3 is TGTGCCAGTAGTATCTCGGCAGATACTCAGCCCCAGCATTTT.

The V call is TRBV2, the J call TRBJ2-5; tentative D call: TRBD2 (5 bases). CDR1 is SNHLY and CDR2 is FYNNEI in the germline V gene. The CDR3 sequence is 13 residues long. The V and J ends lost 3 bases and 9 bases respectively, with 14 bases between them. CDR3 residues: CASSEEILASQYF. CDR3 nucleotide sequence: TGTGCCAGCAGTGAGGAGATTCTAGCTTCCCAGTACTTC.

The chain combines TRBV9 with TRBJ1-1; perhaps TRBD1 as D (5 bases). Germline V gene data show CDR1 as SGDLS and CDR2 as YYNGEE. V lost 4 bases and J lost 1, with 8 bases in between. The CDR3 has 13 residues. CDR3 sequence (DNA): TGTGCCAGCAGCTCAGGGAGGAACACTGAAGCTTTCTTT. This encodes CASSSGRNTEAFF.

This clone was recorded only once. The chain combines TRBV2 with TRBJ2-7, with D maybe TRBD2 (6 bases). CDR1 and CDR2 from the germline V gene are SNHLY and FYNNEI. Trimming stripped 6 bases from V and 11 bases from J, with 17 bases between. The CDR3 contains 12 residues. In nucleotides, the CDR3 is TGTGCCAGCAGGCGGGGCGGAACTCCGAAGTACTTC. Its translation is CASRRGGTPKYF.

This chain links TRBV10-3 with TRBJ1-5, with D unresolved. The CDR3 extends over 15 amino acids. Germline V gives CDR1 ENHRY, CDR2 SYGVKD. The V end lost 3 bases, the J end lost 1 base, and 10 bases lay between the germline ends. CDR3 DNA: TGTGCCATCAGTGAAATGGAAAGGAGCAATCAGCCCCAGCATTTT. Translated, it gives CAISEMERSNQPQHF.

This chain links TRBV29-1 with TRBJ2-1, with 8 bases identical to TRBD2. Per the germline V gene, CDR1 is SQVTM and CDR2 is ANQGSEA. The length of the CDR3 is 12 residues. Trimming took 4 bases from V and 9 from J; bases not matched to a gene: 5. The CDR3 region is CSVGIAGREQFF. The CDR3 coding sequence is TGCAGCGTTGGTATAGCGGGACGTGAGCAGTTCTTC.

In this sample, this clone turned up once. The rearrangement links TRBV28 to TRBJ1-4; 10 nucleotides agree with TRBD1. This CDR3 comprises 14 residues. J gave up 7 bases and V 5 bases, and 4 bases lay outside the gene matches. CDR1 is MDHEN and CDR2 is SYDVKM in the germline V gene. This CDR3 reads CASSGQGGTEKLFF. The CDR3 nucleotides are TGTGCCAGCAGTGGACAGGGGGGCACTGAAAAACTGTTTTTT.

The chain has TRBV10-1 and TRBJ1-1; the D gene is possibly TRBD1 (5 bases). CDR3 length: 13 amino acids. Germline V gene data show CDR1 as WNHNN and CDR2 as SYGVQD (reference sequence). V dropped 6 bases and J dropped 5 bases, with 13 bases sitting between them. The CDR3: CASRRGEATEAFF. The CDR3 DNA follows: TGCGCCAGCAGGAGAGGGGAGGCTACTGAAGCTTTCTTT.

The chain combines TRBV7-2 with TRBJ2-3; either TRBD1 or TRBD2 may fit D (6 bases each). The CDR3 is 16 residues long. Germline-derived CDR1 and CDR2 are SGHTA and FQGNSA. Trimming took off 6 bases at V and 0 bases at J, with 16 bases between the two ends. This CDR3 is CASSRGHGTSTDTQYF. The CDR3 nucleotides are TGTGCCAGCAGTAGGGGACACGGGACTAGCACAGATACGCAGTATTTT. Variable domain in full (rest from reference TRBV7-2 and TRBJ2-3): GAGVSQSPSNKVTEKGKDVELRCDPISGHTALYWYRQSLGQGLEFLIYFQGNSAPDKSGLPSDRFSAERTGGSVSTLTIQRTQQEDSAVYLCASSRGHGTSTDTQYFGPGTRLTVL.

The gene calls are TRBV11-2 and TRBJ2-2; D is unresolved. Trimming pared 7 bases from V and 4 bases from J, leaving 16 bases between. The length of the CDR3 is 15 residues. The germline CDR1 and CDR2 sequences are SGHAT and FQNNGV. This CDR3 is CASTVVGSATGELFF. CDR3 bases: TGTGCCAGCACCGTCGTAGGAAGCGCCACCGGGGAGCTGTTTTTT.

In this sample, this clone turned up once. The rearrangement joins TRBV7-9 to TRBJ2-1; 7 nucleotides line up with TRBD2. This CDR3 has 16 amino acids. Per germline, CDR1 SEHNR and CDR2 FQNEAQ (reference sequence). V was clipped by 1 base and J by 7 bases; unmatched bases: 10. The CDR3 region is CASSLVFAGAGNEQFF. The CDR3 DNA follows: TGTGCCAGCAGCTTAGTGTTTGCGGGAGCTGGTAATGAGCAGTTCTTC.

This clone was seen once. The chain recombines TRBV6-5 with TRBJ1-4, with TRBD1 as a possible D gene (6 bases). From germline, CDR1 is MNHEY and CDR2 SVGAGI. Trimming removed 6 bases at V and 0 bases at J, with 11 bases between. There are 15 residues in the CDR3. The CDR3 nucleotides are TGTGCCAGCAGCCTGGACAGATCAACTAATGAAAAACTGTTTTTT. Amino acids: CASSLDRSTNEKLFF.

The count of this clone is one. The chain joins TRBV27 to TRBJ2-4, with 12 nucleotides matching TRBD1. The CDR3 is 17 amino acids. The trim removed 2 bases at V and 6 bases at J, leaving 8 bases unmatched. Germline CDR1 reads MNHEY; CDR2 reads SMNVEV (reference sequence). CDR3 sequence reads: CASSLGGQGAWGNIQYF. DNA of the CDR3: TGTGCCAGCAGTTTAGGGGGACAGGGGGCTTGGGGAAACATTCAGTACTTC.

This chain links TRBV5-1 with TRBJ1-3; 8 bases are a match to TRBD1. The CDR3 runs 14 residues. Germline trimming cut 4 bases from V and 2 bases from J; bases unmatched to any gene: 2. The V gene's germline CDR1 is SGHRS and CDR2 YFSETQ. DNA of the CDR3: TGCGCCAGCAGCACGACAGGGGCTGGAAACACCATATATTTT. The encoded protein is CASSTTGAGNTIYF.

A word on this clone: Additional DNA sequences in this sample encode the identical CDR3. This rearrangement joins TRBV28 to TRBJ2-2, with D uncertain. Germline CDR1 and CDR2: MDHEN and SYDVKM. V lost 6 bases to trimming and J lost 4 bases, with 3 bases between them. This CDR3 region has 11 residues. This CDR3 is CASSLTGELFF. The CDR3 nucleotides are TGTGCCAGCAGCCTCACCGGGGAGCTGTTTTTT.

This clone was seen only once. The CDR3, as DNA: TGCGCCAGCAGCTCCCAATCATATGGCTACACCTTC. Translation: CASSSQSYGYTF. The rearrangement uses TRBV4-1 and TRBJ1-2; unclear D gene. The V gene's germline CDR1 is MGHRA and CDR2 YSYEKL. The CDR3 spans 12 residues. V gave up 5 bases and J gave up 5 bases, with 9 bases separating them.

The gene calls are TRBV18 and TRBJ2-3; no reliable D call. CDR1 and CDR2 (germline): KGHSH, LQKENI. This CDR3 is 14 amino acids long. Trimming took 3 bases from V and 0 from J, leaving 7 bases between them. CDR3 in amino acids: CASSPIISTDTQYF. For the CDR3, the DNA is TGTGCCAGCTCACCGATTATTAGCACAGATACGCAGTATTTT.

A note on this clone: This sample includes further DNA sequences coding for the same CDR3. V is TRBV10-3 and J is TRBJ2-5, with D perhaps matching TRBD2 (5 bases). The V end was cut by 10 bases, the J end by 1 base, with 7 bases between. The CDR3 extends over 11 amino acids. CDR1 ENHRY and CDR2 SYGVKD come from the germline V gene. CDR3: CATRGQETQYF. CDR3 in DNA: TGTGCCACCCGGGGCCAAGAGACCCAGTACTTC.

The J gene is TRBJ1-3, the V gene TRBV6-5, with unresolved D. The CDR3 runs 15 residues. The germline V gene encodes CDR1 MNHEY and CDR2 SVGAGI. V was cut by 0 bases and J by 3 bases, with 9 bases left in between. The CDR3 DNA is TGTGCCAGCAGTTACTCGGCGCTTTTTGGAAACACCATATATTTT. Translation: CASSYSALFGNTIYF.

The sample holds one count of this clone. This sequence joins TRBV11-1 and TRBJ2-2; 7 bases map to TRBD2. Germline V gene lookup returns CDR1 SGHAT and CDR2 FQDESV (reference sequence). This CDR3 has 16 amino acids. Trimming at V came to 1 base and at J to 1 base, leaving 3 bases not matched to a gene. The CDR3 sequence: CASSLEPSGNTGELFF. The CDR3 nucleotides read TGTGCCAGCAGCTTAGAACCTAGCGGGAACACCGGGGAGCTGTTTTTT.

The sample holds one count of this clone. J is TRBJ2-7 and V is TRBV5-1; 7 nucleotides align to TRBD1. Germline trimming cut 2 bases from V and 2 bases from J; bases unmatched to any gene: 4. Germline CDR1 SGHRS, CDR2 YFSETQ. The length of the CDR3 is 14 residues. The CDR3 sequence is CASSLGTDTYEQYF. CDR3 nucleotide sequence: TGCGCCAGCAGCTTAGGGACAGACACCTACGAGCAGTACTTC.

J is TRBJ1-4 and V is TRBV19; no clear D gene. Per germline, CDR1 LNHDA and CDR2 SQIVND (reference sequence). CDR3 size: 13 residues. V was cut by 3 bases and J by 8 bases, with 10 bases left in between. The CDR3 bases are TGTGCCAGTAGTATCGCCGCTTGGGAAAAACTGTTTTTT. Protein sequence: CASSIAAWEKLFF.

The V call is TRBV27, the J call TRBJ2-1, with unresolved D. This CDR3 has 17 residues. Germline CDR1 reads MNHEY; CDR2 reads SMNVEV (reference sequence). V lost 4 bases, J lost 3 bases, and 19 bases lay in between. Here the CDR3 reads CASSSIPARANYNEQFF. CDR3 DNA: TGTGCCAGCAGTTCTATACCCGCCCGTGCTAACTACAATGAGCAGTTCTTC.